This TCR beta chain derives from a study of a mutant IDH1 vaccine in newly diagnosed glioma (dated by TCRdb to the early 2020s). Regarding the study in general: Of the roughly 33 treated patients, 62.5% were male and roughly 38% were female, and a mean age of 40.4 years was recorded. Prior to enrollment, standard therapy consisting of radiotherapy alone, temozolomide alone, or radiochemotherapy with temozolomide had been administered to patients, with the combination being received by most patients. Peripheral blood samples were drawn at six visits, namely V03 (baseline), V05, V07, V10, V12 and V13. For exploratory analyses, longitudinal TCRB deep sequencing was carried out in around 26 treated patients wherever samples were available. General findings and caveats noted by the study authors: PBMC samples for TCRB deep sequencing were selected based on availability. Immune responses induced by the vaccine were seen in approximately 92% of patients across multiple MHC alleles. The authors stated that sample limitations prevented analyses of patient blood samples from being reproduced. No apparent relationship was observed between pseudoprogression and alterations in the top peripheral T cell clonotypes detected by TCRB sequencing.

The time point label for this specimen denotes: baseline, week 1 (first vaccination visit). Explained via the paper, the treatment or condition label denotes: pre-vaccination baseline after standard-of-care therapy. The donors had newly diagnosed IDH1-mutant astrocytomas of WHO grade 3 or 4 that showed loss of nuclear ATRX. The samples were drawn from NOA16, a multicentre, single-arm, open-label phase I trial in Germany that tested a mutant IDH1 peptide vaccine in humans for the first time. Visit V03 blood draws served as the baseline sample for immunogenicity testing. The DNeasy Blood and Tissue Kit was used to extract genomic DNA from EDTA blood for TCRB sequencing. V sheds 5 bases and J sheds 5 bases, leaving 4 bases between their ends. The germline V gene sets CDR1 to SQVTM and CDR2 to ANQGSEA. The CDR3, from cysteine to phenylalanine, totals 10 residues. The entry retains the CDR3 DNA only, 30 bases that are in frame from base 1.

Library preparation was by the immunoSEQ multiplex PCR assay. Following the manufacturer's protocol, the hsTCRB Kit was used to amplify rearranged TCR beta chain sequences. An Illumina MiSeq was used to sequence the TCRB libraries. Regarding the original processing steps: The proprietary platform of the kit vendor was used for demultiplexing, trimming and gene mapping. This is the immuneACCESS table as TCRdb keeps it, with only in-frame sequences that have V and J called. A part of the clones is gone; compared with another copy, unresolved V genes explain less than half, and the rest is unexplained. The DNA was the basis for D and trimming; V, J and clone size are from that table. This sample holds about 88,000 clones; approximately 80% were observed only once. The ten largest account for about 5.1% of the sample. Notes on this clone: The antigen it binds to is not known. No qualities accompany the bases; no much larger clone lies one base away.

The TCR was taken from a man in his forties or fifties with glioma. Some clones in this sample may be carry-over from other donors' samples. This material consisted of PBMCs, taken from a glioma patient treated with radiotherapy, temozolomide or both. The sequence links TRBV29-1 to TRBJ2-1; the D gene cannot be named for sure. The CDR3 here reads CSVSDNEQFF. The DNA sequence reads TGCAGCGTTAGCGACAATGAGCAGTTCTTC.